This entry is about one TCR beta chain. The antigen is not known. Its ends do not fully match the called genes, so a read error is possible. Gene names denote mouse genes. With the read ending 1 residue before the CDR3 end, the germline J gene is used to fill in that end. Time point of the sample: mouse harvest day 7 after allogeneic transplant. Tail vein injection delivered 10^7 T-cell-depleted bone marrow cells and 10^6 splenic CD5+ T cells. These data belong to a study of tissue T cells after allogeneic stem cell transplantation. General observations from the study: Anatomically similar tissues had similar TCR repertoires within each patient. Tissue-detected TCR repertoire was only partly captured by blood and spleen T cells. Few T cell clones were shared across patients, but motif clusters showed tissue-specific shared signatures. The study did not identify alloreactive or antigen-specific tissue TCRs, and some clones might be persisting host cells.

The CDR3 totals 16 residues. The germline gives CDR1 NNHNN, CDR2 SYGAGS (reference sequence). Generated by immunoSEQ multiplex PCR, the TCRdb table keeps only in-frame clones and is missing some. Of about 11,000 clones listed, 35% to 40% were seen once; the top ten hold roughly 1.9%. The V call is TRBV13-2, the J call TRBJ2-7; 12 bases are a match to TRBD2. The sequence was collected from a female BALB/c mouse given C57BL/6 T cells with graft-versus-host disease after an allogeneic hematopoietic cell transplant. The sample taken for sequencing was skin. CDR3: CARGGGTGGFSYEQYF. CDR3 bases read: TGTGCCCGCGGGGGGGGGACTGGGGGGTTCTCCTATGAACAGTAC.